Reported below is one T cell receptor beta chain. V was shortened by 5 bases and J by 2 bases, with 12 bases between the two germline ends. Germline V gene data show CDR1 as MNHEY and CDR2 as SVGAGI. CDR3 size: 15 residues. As to treatment: oral pan-JAK inhibitor, 5-10 mg twice daily. The data originate from a study of CD8+ T cells in alopecia areata. cDNA reverse transcribed from extracted RNA served as the sequencing template. Some clones are missing from TCRdb's copy, which holds only in-frame ones; the method was immunoSEQ multiplex PCR. In the table there are 100,000 to 150,000 clones, 61% of which are singletons.

This receptor was identified in a human donor with alopecia areata. The starting material was CD4+ T cells sorted from blood, obtained at week 4, from a patient treated with tofacitinib. V is TRBV6-5 and J is TRBJ2-2, with D perhaps TRBD2 (5 bases). CDR3 loop: CASSKGRANTGELFF. The DNA for the CDR3 is TGTGCCAGCAGTAAAGGGCGGGCCAACACCGGGGAGCTGTTTTTT.